A single sample gave rise to the 21 T cell receptor beta chains below, sequenced in a study of cytomegalovirus exposure and HLA in healthy donors. Some clones are missing from TCRdb's copy, which holds only in-frame ones; the method was immunoSEQ multiplex PCR. The sample has fewer than 100,000 clones; around 94% are singletons. The sample was PBMCs. The receptor set was obtained from a woman aged 18 to 35 in good health and CMV-seronegative.

The J gene is TRBJ1-2, the V gene TRBV7-2; the D gene is possibly TRBD1 (5 bases). V was shortened by 3 bases and J by 4 bases, with 18 bases between the two germline ends. The germline V gene has CDR1 SGHTA and CDR2 FQGNSA. The CDR3 extends over 16 amino acids. CDR3 sequence (DNA): TGTGCCAGCAGCTTGCATGGAAGACAGTCGGGCTATGGCTACACCTTC. Translation: CASSLHGRQSGYGYTF.

The chain links TRBV2 to TRBJ2-1, with 7 bases that match TRBD1. J was trimmed by 7 bases and V by 8 bases; bases with no gene match: 8. CDR3 length equals 13 residues. Germline V gene data show CDR1 as SNHLY and CDR2 as FYNNEI. In DNA form, the CDR3 reads TGTGCCAGCCGATGGGACAGCTTGAATGAGCAGTTCTTC. Its protein is CASRWDSLNEQFF.

The CDR3: CASSSGGFTDTQYF. The CDR3 nucleotides read TGCGCCAGCAGTAGCGGGGGTTTCACAGATACGCAGTATTTT. The V and J genes are TRBV10-1 and TRBJ2-3; 8 bases align to TRBD2. Germline V CDR1 and CDR2: WNHNN, SYGVQD (reference sequence). The CDR3 runs to 14 residues. Trimming cost V 5 bases and J 2 bases; bases outside gene matches: 3.

The chain is built from TRBV5-1 and TRBJ1-1; possible D gene TRBD1, 5 bases. This CDR3 spans 14 amino acids. Trimming pared 4 bases from V and 3 bases from J, leaving 13 bases between. CDR1 is SGHRS and CDR2 is YFSETQ in the germline V gene. The CDR3 sequence: CASSQVPGDTEAFF. The CDR3 bases are TGCGCCAGCAGCCAGGTGCCGGGGGACACTGAAGCTTTCTTT.

This clone has a single count. This chain links TRBV6-5 with TRBJ2-1; 9 nucleotides match TRBD2. The germline gives CDR1 MNHEY, CDR2 SVGAGI. This CDR3 spans 13 amino acids. V was pared by 1 base and J by 12 bases, with 4 bases of the junction left unmatched. The CDR3, as DNA: TGTGCCAGCAGTTACTTCGCAGCGGGAGGGCAGTTCTTC. This encodes CASSYFAAGGQFF.

V gene TRBV18 combines with J gene TRBJ2-1, with 10 bases identical to TRBD1. This CDR3 spans 15 amino acids. From germline, CDR1 is KGHSH and CDR2 LQKENI. V was pared by 6 bases and J by 7 bases, with 9 bases of the junction left unmatched. CDR3 DNA: TGTGCCAGCTCGCCCCGGGACAGGGGTGCAAATGAGCAGTTCTTC. It translates to CASSPRDRGANEQFF.

V usage is TRBV23-1 and J usage is TRBJ2-3; D is perhaps TRBD2 (5 bases). TRBV23-1 is an ORF, with its function uncertain. Trimming removed 4 bases at V and 3 bases at J, with 11 bases between. CDR3 size: 14 residues. CDR3 nucleotide sequence: TGCGCCAGCAGTCTAGGACTTTTTACAGATACGCAGTATTTT. It translates to CASSLGLFTDTQYF.

This chain connects TRBV29-1 to TRBJ1-2, with D unclear. This CDR3 is 13 amino acids long. Germline V gene data show CDR1 as SQVTM and CDR2 as ANQGSEA. The ends were cut back, 3 bases at V and 3 bases at J, with 11 bases in the middle. The CDR3 region has the DNA TGCAGCGTTGAGGGGTCCGGGGACTATGGCTACACCTTC. It translates to CSVEGSGDYGYTF.

The chain recombines TRBV27 with TRBJ2-2, with a weak D call TRBD1 (5 bases). Germline loops: CDR1 MNHEY, CDR2 SMNVEV (reference sequence). Deletions cut 6 bases from V and 3 bases from J, with 11 bases between. There are 14 residues in the CDR3. This chain's CDR3 is CASRPRGYTGELFF. The DNA for the CDR3 is TGTGCCAGCAGGCCAAGGGGTTACACCGGGGAGCTGTTTTTT.

The chain is built from TRBV10-3 and TRBJ2-1; D call uncertain. Trimming removed 2 bases from V and 2 bases from J, with 7 bases in between. The CDR3 loop spans 14 amino acids. Germline V lookup: CDR1 ENHRY, CDR2 SYGVKD. Here the CDR3 reads CAISEPPAYNEQFF. CDR3 nucleotide sequence: TGTGCCATCAGTGAGCCTCCAGCCTACAATGAGCAGTTCTTC.

This chain connects TRBV7-9 to TRBJ2-3; 9 bases align to TRBD1. Trimming took 5 bases from V and 6 from J; bases not matched to a gene: 15. The CDR3 extends over 17 amino acids. Germline V gives CDR1 SEHNR, CDR2 FQNEAQ (reference sequence). In DNA, the CDR3 is TGTGCCAGCAGCCCCTCCGGGACAGGGACTATTGGGGATACGCAGTATTTT. It specifies CASSPSGTGTIGDTQYF.

The gene calls are TRBV10-3 and TRBJ1-3; D might be TRBD1 (6 bases). The CDR3 has 16 residues. With 3 bases removed from V and 1 base from J, the gap between germline ends came to 13 bases. From germline, CDR1 is ENHRY and CDR2 SYGVKD. Written as DNA, the CDR3 is TGTGCCATCAGTGATCCGACGGACAGTTCTGGAAACACCATATATTTT. This codes for CAISDPTDSSGNTIYF.

The rearrangement links TRBV5-1 to TRBJ1-1; 9 nucleotides align to TRBD1. Germline-derived CDR1 and CDR2 are SGHRS and YFSETQ. CDR3 size: 14 residues. V lost 2 bases, J lost 10 bases, and 9 bases stayed unmatched. This chain's CDR3 is CASSLNGQGYVAFF. DNA of the CDR3: TGCGCCAGCAGCTTAAATGGACAGGGGTACGTAGCTTTCTTT.

This clone was seen a handful of times. J is TRBJ2-3 and V is TRBV19; TRBD2 matches at 11 bases. The CDR3 covers 18 residues. V lost 1 base and J lost 3; bases outside the gene matches: 9. Germline V gene sequence: CDR1 LNHDA, CDR2 SQIVND (reference sequence). CDR3 DNA sequence: TGTGCCAGTAGTATAGGAGCTAGCGGGAGGTGGGGTACAGATACGCAGTATTTT. It is translated as CASSIGASGRWGTDTQYF. Filled out from reference TRBV19 and TRBJ2-3, the complete variable domain reads DGGITQSPKYLFRKEGQNVTLSCEQNLNHDAMYWYRQDPGQGLRLIYYSQIVNDFQKGDIAEGYSVSREKKESFPLTVTSAQKNPTAFYLCASSIGASGRWGTDTQYFGPGTRLTVL.

V gene TRBV12-5 combines with J gene TRBJ1-4, with 10 positions matching TRBD1. The CDR3 is made up of 14 amino acids. With V trimmed by 5 bases and J by 6 bases, 3 bases remained unmatched. Germline V gene data show CDR1 as LGHNT and CDR2 as FRNRAP. The CDR3 sequence is CASGLGQGYEKLFF. In nucleotides, the CDR3 is TGTGCTAGTGGTCTGGGACAGGGGTATGAAAAACTGTTTTTT.

The chain combines TRBV4-3 with TRBJ1-3; possible D gene TRBD1, 6 bases. There are 17 residues in the CDR3. CDR1 LGHNA and CDR2 YSLEER come from the germline V gene. The V gene lost 0 bases and the J gene lost 2 bases, with 14 bases spanning the gap. The CDR3: CASSQEVPGATGNTIYF. In nucleotides, the CDR3 is TGCGCCAGCAGCCAAGAAGTCCCAGGGGCCACTGGAAACACCATATATTTT.

The chain employs TRBV19 and TRBJ1-1; 11 bases are a match to TRBD1. Germline V gene lookup returns CDR1 LNHDA and CDR2 SQIVND (reference sequence). Unmatched junction bases numbered 9, after V lost 6 bases and J lost 6 bases. This CDR3 comprises 15 residues. CDR3 amino acids: CASRKGQGVLAEAFF. CDR3 bases: TGTGCCAGTAGAAAGGGACAGGGGGTTTTGGCTGAAGCTTTCTTT.

The V and J genes are TRBV9 and TRBJ1-3; tentative D call: TRBD1 (5 bases). The length of the CDR3 is 15 residues. V lost 0 bases, J lost 2 bases, and 9 bases lay in between. Germline assignment: CDR1 SGDLS and CDR2 YYNGEE. The CDR3 reads CASSVGPGAGNTIYF. CDR3 nucleotides: TGTGCCAGCAGCGTAGGCCCGGGGGCTGGAAACACCATATATTTT.

The chain is built from TRBV5-4 and TRBJ2-7; 10 bases fit TRBD1. This CDR3 contains 13 residues. From germline, CDR1 is SGHNT and CDR2 YYREEE (reference sequence). The J segment lost 4 bases and the V segment lost 3 bases, leaving 1 base of the junction unmatched. The CDR3 DNA is TGTGCCAGCAGCTGGGGACAGGGGTACGAGCAGTACTTC. As protein: CASSWGQGYEQYF.

The V and J genes are TRBV9 and TRBJ2-3; 8 nucleotides match TRBD2. Germline CDR1 and CDR2: SGDLS and YYNGEE. V gave up 1 base and J gave up 5 bases; unmatched junction bases: 6. The CDR3 is 15 residues long. The CDR3: CASSVNSGRVDTQYF. CDR3 nucleotides: TGTGCCAGCAGCGTAAACAGCGGGAGAGTAGATACGCAGTATTTT.

The chain combines TRBV2 with TRBJ1-2; D might be TRBD1 (6 bases). Germline assignment: CDR1 SNHLY and CDR2 FYNNEI. The CDR3 covers 13 residues. Trimming removed 6 bases at V and 4 bases at J, with 12 bases between. CDR3 nucleotide sequence: TGTGCCAGCAGGGACAGTTACATCTATGGCTACACCTTC. As protein: CASRDSYIYGYTF.